Below, 13 T cell receptor beta chains from the same sample are listed, as sequenced in a study of low-dose radiotherapy and immunotherapy resistance in tumors. Stated time point: before trial treatment. TRAV and TRBV primers primed cDNA for both TCRalpha and TCRbeta. PCR amplification of the TCRs was performed with Phusion for 20 PCR cycles, and it relied on a constant-region primer together with a V-primer adapter. MiXCR was run by TCRdb on the reads, yielding one entry per CDR3 protein. The data contain over 65,000 distinct CDR3 sequences, roughly a sixth of them singletons. Source: PBMCs, taken before treatment. Source of these receptors: a male donor with prostate cancer.

This clonotype was observed at least ten times. The V gene is TRBV9, the J gene TRBJ2-1; unclear D gene. Germline CDR1 SGDLS, CDR2 YYNGEE. The CDR3 totals 15 residues. The V end was cut by 5 bases, the J end by 6 bases, with 18 bases between. CDR3 sequence: CASSLSSAVTNEQFF. CDR3 sequence (DNA): TGTGCCAGCAGTCTGAGTAGTGCGGTGACCAATGAGCAGTTCTTC.

A few counts support this clonotype. The chain couples TRBV5-1 to TRBJ1-6, with D hard to call. Germline CDR1 is SGHRS and CDR2 is YFSETQ. The CDR3 has 13 residues. V dropped 10 bases and J dropped 5 bases, with 13 bases sitting between them. DNA of the CDR3: TGCGCCTCGCAGGATGATGATAATTCACCCCTCCACTTT. Translation: CASQDDDNSPLHF.

This clonotype was recorded many times. The V gene is TRBV29-1, the J gene TRBJ1-1; D possibly corresponds to TRBD1 (6 bases). The V end lost 6 bases, the J end lost 1 base, and 15 bases lay between the germline ends. Per the germline V gene, CDR1 is SQVTM and CDR2 is ANQGSEA. The CDR3 runs 14 residues. The CDR3 bases are TGCAGCGTGGGGGGGGGCAGAGAGAACACTGAAGCTTTCTTT. It translates to CSVGGGRENTEAFF.

Ten or more counts support this clonotype. This chain uses TRBV21-1 with TRBJ2-3; TRBD2, the table's D call, lacks a check against the DNA. TRBV21-1 is marked as a pseudogene. The CDR3 is made up of 15 amino acids. The CDR3 coding sequence is TGTGCCAGCAGGACAGAGCAAGGGAGGACAGATACGCAGTATTTT. This gives the protein CASRTEQGRTDTQYF.

This clonotype was detected ten times or more. J is TRBJ1-1 and V is TRBV6-5; D possibly corresponds to TRBD1 (6 bases). Trimming stripped 0 bases from V and 7 bases from J, with 12 bases between. The CDR3 has 14 residues. CDR1 and CDR2 (germline): MNHEY, SVGAGI. The CDR3 nucleotides are TGTGCCAGCAGTTACTCGAGAGGGGGGGGTGAAGCTTTCTTT. This codes for CASSYSRGGGEAFF.

This clonotype was detected many times. J is TRBJ2-5 and V is TRBV9; D assignment may be TRBD1 or TRBD2 (5 bases each). The length of the CDR3 is 17 residues. Germline assignment: CDR1 SGDLS and CDR2 YYNGEE. V lost 4 bases and J lost 5, with 24 bases in between. The CDR3 region is CASSRSQVPGRGETQYF. The CDR3 DNA reads TGTGCCAGCAGCCGATCCCAGGTCCCGGGACGCGGGGAGACCCAGTACTTC.

This clonotype was picked up many times. The chain combines TRBV10-1 with TRBJ2-3, with 10 positions matching TRBD2. Looked up from germline, CDR1 is WNHNN and CDR2 is SYGVQD (reference sequence). This CDR3 comprises 15 residues. J was trimmed by 2 bases and V by 5 bases; bases with no gene match: 4. CDR3 in amino acids: CASSRLAGYTDTQYF. In DNA form, the CDR3 reads TGCGCCAGCAGTCGACTAGCGGGTTACACAGATACGCAGTATTTT.

This clonotype was counted many times. This rearrangement joins TRBV20-1 to TRBJ1-1; TRBD1 might be the D (5 bases). Germline V gene data show CDR1 as DFQATT and CDR2 as SNEGSKA (reference sequence). The V and J ends lost 3 bases and 1 base respectively, with 18 bases between them. The CDR3 loop spans 16 amino acids. The CDR3 sequence: CSASSPTGGGNTEAFF. The DNA of the CDR3 is TGCAGTGCTAGTTCCCCTACGGGGGGAGGGAACACTGAAGCTTTCTTT.

This clonotype came up many times. V gene TRBV2 combines with J gene TRBJ1-2, with 9 bases fitting TRBD1. V lost 5 bases and J lost 10; bases outside the gene matches: 8. Per the germline V gene, CDR1 is SNHLY and CDR2 is FYNNEI. This CDR3 comprises 13 residues. Here the CDR3 reads CASSPGTGLVYTF. The DNA for the CDR3 is TGTGCCAGCAGTCCCGGGACAGGGTTGGTCTACACCTTC.

This rearrangement joins TRBV5-1 to TRBJ2-3; D is undetermined. Germline V gives CDR1 SGHRS, CDR2 YFSETQ. The CDR3 totals 16 residues. Trimming shortened V by 2 bases and J by 2 bases, and 15 bases separated the two germline ends. In DNA, the CDR3 is TGCGCCAGCAGCTTACGTCCCCGGGCGATCACAGATACGCAGTATTTT. It yields the protein CASSLRPRAITDTQYF.

This clonotype has only a few counts. The V call is TRBV5-6, the J call TRBJ1-5; no reliable D call. Deletions cut 3 bases from V and 0 bases from J, with 19 bases between. The CDR3 consists of 18 residues. CDR1 and CDR2 (germline): SGHDT, YYEEEE. CDR3 loop: CASSYGGSGMYSNQPQHF. In DNA, the CDR3 is TGTGCCAGCAGCTATGGTGGCTCGGGGATGTATAGCAATCAGCCCCAGCATTTT.

This clonotype was counted ten times or more. The chain recombines TRBV11-2 with TRBJ2-5; D is undetermined. V was trimmed by 1 base and J by 1 base, leaving 10 bases between them. There are 15 residues in the CDR3. Germline loops: CDR1 SGHAT, CDR2 FQNNGV. The CDR3 region has the DNA TGTGCCAGCAGCTTAGGTGGGATCCTCCAAGAGACCCAGTACTTC. Protein sequence: CASSLGGILQETQYF. The full variable domain, its missing parts supplied by reference TRBV11-2 and TRBJ2-5, is EAGVAQSPRYKIIEKRQSVAFWCNPISGHATLYWYQQILGQGPKLLIQFQNNGVVDDSQLPKDRFSAERLKGVDSTLKIQPAKLEDSAVYLCASSLGGILQETQYFGPGTRLLVL.

The chain is built from TRBV6-2 or TRBV6-3 and TRBJ2-7; 16 bases are a match to TRBD2. The CDR3 loop spans 19 amino acids. Looked up from germline, CDR1 is MNHEY and CDR2 is SVGEGT. The J segment lost 0 bases and the V segment lost 5 bases, leaving 10 bases of the junction unmatched. CDR3 sequence: CASSPPPGLAGGSSYEQYF. DNA of the CDR3: TGTGCCAGCAGTCCTCCCCCGGGACTAGCGGGGGGGAGCTCCTACGAGCAGTACTTC.